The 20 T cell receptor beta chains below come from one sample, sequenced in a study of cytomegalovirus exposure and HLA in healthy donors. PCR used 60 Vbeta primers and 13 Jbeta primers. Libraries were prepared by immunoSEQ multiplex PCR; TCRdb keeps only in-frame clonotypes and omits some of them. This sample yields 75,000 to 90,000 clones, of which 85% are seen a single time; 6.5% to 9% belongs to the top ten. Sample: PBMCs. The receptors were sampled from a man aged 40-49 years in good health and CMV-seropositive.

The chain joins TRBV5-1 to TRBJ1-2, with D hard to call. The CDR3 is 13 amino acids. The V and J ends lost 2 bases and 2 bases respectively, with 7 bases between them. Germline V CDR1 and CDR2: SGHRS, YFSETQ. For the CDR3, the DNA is TGCGCCAGCAGCTTTTTGTCAAACTATGGCTACACCTTC. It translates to CASSFLSNYGYTF. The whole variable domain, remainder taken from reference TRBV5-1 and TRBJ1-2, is KAGVTQTPRYLIKTRGQQVTLSCSPISGHRSVSWYQQTPGQGLQFLFEYFSETQRNKGNFPGRFSGRQFSNSRSEMNVSTLELGDSALYLCASSFLSNYGYTFGSGTRLTVV.

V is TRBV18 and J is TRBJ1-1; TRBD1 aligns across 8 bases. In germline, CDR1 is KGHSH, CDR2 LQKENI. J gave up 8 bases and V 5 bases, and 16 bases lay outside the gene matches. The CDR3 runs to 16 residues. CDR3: CASSTTGTGSNGEAFF. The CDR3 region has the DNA TGTGCCAGCTCAACCACCGGGACAGGATCGAACGGCGAAGCTTTCTTT.

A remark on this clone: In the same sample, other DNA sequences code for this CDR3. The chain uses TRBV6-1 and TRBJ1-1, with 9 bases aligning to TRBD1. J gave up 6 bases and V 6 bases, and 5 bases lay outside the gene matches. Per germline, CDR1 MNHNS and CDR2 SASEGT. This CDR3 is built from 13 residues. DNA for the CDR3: TGTGCCAGCAGGCGGGACAGGGCCGCTGAAGCTTTCTTT. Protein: CASRRDRAAEAFF.

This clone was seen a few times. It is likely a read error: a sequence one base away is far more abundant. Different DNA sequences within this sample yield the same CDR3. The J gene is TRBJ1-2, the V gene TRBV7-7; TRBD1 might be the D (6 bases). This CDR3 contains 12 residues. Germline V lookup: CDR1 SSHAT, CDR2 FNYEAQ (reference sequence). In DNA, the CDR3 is TGTGCTAGCAGCTTAGGAGGGGGAGGCTACACCTTC. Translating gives CASSLGGGGYTF.

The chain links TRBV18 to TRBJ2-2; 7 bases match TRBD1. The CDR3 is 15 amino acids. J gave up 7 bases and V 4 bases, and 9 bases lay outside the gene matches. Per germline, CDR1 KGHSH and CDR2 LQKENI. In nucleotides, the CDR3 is TGTGCCAGCTCACTCAATCGACAGGGTCTCGGGGAGCTGTTTTTT. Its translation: CASSLNRQGLGELFF.

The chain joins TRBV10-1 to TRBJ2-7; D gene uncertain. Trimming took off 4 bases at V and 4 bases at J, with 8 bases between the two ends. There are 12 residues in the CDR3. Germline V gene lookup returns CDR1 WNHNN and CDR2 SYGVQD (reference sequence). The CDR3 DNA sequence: TGCGCCAGCAGTGGGAGCCCTTACGAGCAGTACTTC. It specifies CASSGSPYEQYF.

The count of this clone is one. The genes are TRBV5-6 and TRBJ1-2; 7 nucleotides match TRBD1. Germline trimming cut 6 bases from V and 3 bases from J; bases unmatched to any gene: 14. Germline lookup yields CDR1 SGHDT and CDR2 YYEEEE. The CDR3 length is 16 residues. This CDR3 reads CASTPMARGSYYGYTF. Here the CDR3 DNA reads TGTGCCAGCACCCCCATGGCCAGGGGGTCCTACTATGGCTACACCTTC.

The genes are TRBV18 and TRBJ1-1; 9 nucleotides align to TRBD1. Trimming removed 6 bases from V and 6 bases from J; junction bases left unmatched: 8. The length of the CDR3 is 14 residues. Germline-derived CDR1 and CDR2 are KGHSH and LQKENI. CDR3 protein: CASSSGQGFAEAFF. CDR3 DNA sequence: TGTGCCAGCTCTTCGGGACAGGGTTTTGCTGAAGCTTTCTTT. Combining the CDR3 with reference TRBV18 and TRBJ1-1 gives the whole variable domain NAGVMQNPRHLVRRRGQEARLRCSPMKGHSHVYWYRQLPEEGLKFMVYLQKENIIDESGMPKERFSAEFPKEGPSILRIQQVVRGDSAAYFCASSSGQGFAEAFFGQGTRLTVV.

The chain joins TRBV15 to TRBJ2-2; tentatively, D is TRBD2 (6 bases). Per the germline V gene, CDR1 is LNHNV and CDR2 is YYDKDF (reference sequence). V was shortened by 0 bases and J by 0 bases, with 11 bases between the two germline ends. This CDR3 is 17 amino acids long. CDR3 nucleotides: TGTGCCACCAGCAGAGATACCGGGACTGCGAACACCGGGGAGCTGTTTTTT. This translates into CATSRDTGTANTGELFF.

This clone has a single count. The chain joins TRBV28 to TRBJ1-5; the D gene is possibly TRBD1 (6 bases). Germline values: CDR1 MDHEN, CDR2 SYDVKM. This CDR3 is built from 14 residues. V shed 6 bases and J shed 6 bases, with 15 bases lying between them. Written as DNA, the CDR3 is TGTGCCAGCAGCACCACTGAGGGGGTTCAGCCCCAGCATTTT. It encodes CASSTTEGVQPQHF.

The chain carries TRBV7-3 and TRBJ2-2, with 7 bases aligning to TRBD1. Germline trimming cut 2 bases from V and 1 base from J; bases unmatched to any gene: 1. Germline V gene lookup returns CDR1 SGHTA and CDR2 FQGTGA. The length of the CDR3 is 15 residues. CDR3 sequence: CASSLGTVNTGELFF. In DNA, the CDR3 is TGTGCCAGCAGCTTAGGGACAGTGAACACCGGGGAGCTGTTTTTT.

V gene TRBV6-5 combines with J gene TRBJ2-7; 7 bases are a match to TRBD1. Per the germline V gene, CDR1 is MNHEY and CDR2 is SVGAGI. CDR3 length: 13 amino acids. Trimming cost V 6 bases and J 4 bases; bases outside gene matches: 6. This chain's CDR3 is CASSNTGVYEQYF. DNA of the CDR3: TGTGCCAGCAGCAACACAGGGGTTTACGAGCAGTACTTC.

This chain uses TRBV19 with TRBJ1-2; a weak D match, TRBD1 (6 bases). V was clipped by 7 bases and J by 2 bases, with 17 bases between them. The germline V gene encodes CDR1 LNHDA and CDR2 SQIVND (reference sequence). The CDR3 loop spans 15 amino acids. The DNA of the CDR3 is TGTGCCAGTACCGCCAGGGGTCGCGTAAACTATGGCTACACCTTC. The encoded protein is CASTARGRVNYGYTF. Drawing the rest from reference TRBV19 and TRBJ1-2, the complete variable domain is DGGITQSPKYLFRKEGQNVTLSCEQNLNHDAMYWYRQDPGQGLRLIYYSQIVNDFQKGDIAEGYSVSREKKESFPLTVTSAQKNPTAFYLCASTARGRVNYGYTFGSGTRLTVV.

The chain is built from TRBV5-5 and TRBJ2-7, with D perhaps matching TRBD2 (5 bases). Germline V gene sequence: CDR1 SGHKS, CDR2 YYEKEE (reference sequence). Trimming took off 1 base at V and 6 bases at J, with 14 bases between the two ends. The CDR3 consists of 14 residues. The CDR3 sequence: CASSLTARGSEQYF. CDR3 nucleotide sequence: TGTGCCAGCAGCTTGACGGCACGGGGAAGCGAGCAGTACTTC.

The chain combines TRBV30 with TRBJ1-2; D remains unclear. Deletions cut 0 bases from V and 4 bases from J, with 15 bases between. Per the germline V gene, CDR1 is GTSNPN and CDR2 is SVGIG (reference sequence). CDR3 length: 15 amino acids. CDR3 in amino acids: CAWSVIREWGYGYTF. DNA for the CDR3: TGTGCCTGGAGTGTAATCCGGGAGTGGGGCTATGGCTACACCTTC.

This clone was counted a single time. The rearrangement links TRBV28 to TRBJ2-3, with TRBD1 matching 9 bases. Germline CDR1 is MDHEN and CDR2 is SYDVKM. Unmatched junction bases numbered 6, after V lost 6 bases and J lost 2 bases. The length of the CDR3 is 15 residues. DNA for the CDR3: TGTGCCAGCAGATCACAGGGGGCCCTCACAGATACGCAGTATTTT. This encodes CASRSQGALTDTQYF.

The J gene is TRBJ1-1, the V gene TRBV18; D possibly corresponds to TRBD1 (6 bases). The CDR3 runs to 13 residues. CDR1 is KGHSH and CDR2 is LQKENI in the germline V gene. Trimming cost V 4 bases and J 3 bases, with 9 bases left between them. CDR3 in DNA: TGTGCCAGCTCACTACAGGGTTACACTGAAGCTTTCTTT. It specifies CASSLQGYTEAFF.

The CDR3, as DNA: TGTGCCAGTAGTATTTCGGGGGGGCCCTCGGATGAGCAGTTCTTC. It specifies CASSISGGPSDEQFF. The rearrangement uses TRBV19 and TRBJ2-1, with 8 bases lining up with TRBD2. The length of the CDR3 is 15 residues. Germline V gene sequence: CDR1 LNHDA, CDR2 SQIVND (reference sequence). V shed 3 bases, J shed 8 bases, and the junction held 9 bases outside the gene matches.

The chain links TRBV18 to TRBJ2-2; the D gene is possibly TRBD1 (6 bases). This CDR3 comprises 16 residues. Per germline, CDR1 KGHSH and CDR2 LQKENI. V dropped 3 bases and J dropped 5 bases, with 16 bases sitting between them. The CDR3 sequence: CASSPIQAGETGELFF. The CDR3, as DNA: TGTGCCAGCTCACCTATACAGGCAGGGGAAACCGGGGAGCTGTTTTTT.

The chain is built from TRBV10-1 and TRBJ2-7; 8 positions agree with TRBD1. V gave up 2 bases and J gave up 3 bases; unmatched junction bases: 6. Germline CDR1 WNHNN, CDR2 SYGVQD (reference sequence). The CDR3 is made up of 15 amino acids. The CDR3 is CASSERQGANYEQYF. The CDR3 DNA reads TGCGCCAGCAGTGAGCGGCAGGGGGCAAACTACGAGCAGTACTTC.